The clone carrying this T cell receptor (beta chain) was detected once. Its antigen is not known. V shed 1 base, J shed 4 bases, and the junction held 20 bases outside the gene matches. Looked up from germline, CDR1 is MNHNS and CDR2 is SASEGT. The CDR3 runs to 20 residues. The PCR ran on 60 Vbeta and 13 Jbeta primers. Authors' data handling: A follow-up analysis tallied tens of millions of unique TCR beta chains, some 9.9 million shared. Generated by immunoSEQ multiplex PCR, the TCRdb table keeps only in-frame clones and is missing some. V and J calls and clone size follow that table, whereas D and trimming were derived from the DNA. The table lists over 150,000 clones, around 80% of them singletons. The sample belongs to a study of cytomegalovirus exposure and HLA in healthy donors. About the study: Drawn from HLA-typed donors, around 85 million unique TCRs were held in an early data release.

Whole-study findings and limits: After further analysis at a later stage, around 17,000 TCR beta sequences were associated with HLA alleles at 0.05 false discovery rate. Indistinguishable V segments, including TRBV6-2 and TRBV6-3, were excluded.

The chain recombines TRBV6-1 with TRBJ1-2; TRBD1 matches at 8 bases. This receptor was obtained from a man younger than 45 in good health and CMV-seronegative. Material for sequencing was PBMCs. The CDR3 sequence is CASSEGGVLGRTGNFYGYTF. CDR3 DNA: TGTGCCAGCAGTGAAGGAGGTGTATTAGGAAGGACAGGGAACTTCTATGGCTACACCTTC.